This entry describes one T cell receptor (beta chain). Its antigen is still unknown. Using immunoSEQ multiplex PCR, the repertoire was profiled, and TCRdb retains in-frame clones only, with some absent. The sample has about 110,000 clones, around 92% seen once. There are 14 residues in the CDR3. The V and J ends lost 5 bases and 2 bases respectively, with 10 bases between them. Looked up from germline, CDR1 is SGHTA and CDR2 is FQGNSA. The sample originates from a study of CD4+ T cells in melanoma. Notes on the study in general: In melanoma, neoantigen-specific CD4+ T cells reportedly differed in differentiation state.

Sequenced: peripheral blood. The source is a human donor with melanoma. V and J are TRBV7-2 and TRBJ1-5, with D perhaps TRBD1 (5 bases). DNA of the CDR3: TGTGCCAGCAGCCGCGACAGCGGCAATCAGCCCCAGCATTTT. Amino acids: CASSRDSGNQPQHF.